This is a list of T cell receptor beta chains from one sample in a study of long-term antiretroviral therapy in people with HIV. Only in-frame clones appear in the TCRdb table, and some are missing; sequencing was by immunoSEQ multiplex PCR. The table has fewer than 25,000 clones, approximately 84% seen once. Specimen: unsorted PBMCs, collected roughly 6.1 years after starting antiretroviral therapy. The source is a man aged 25 to 40 with HIV. The CDR3 runs from the conserved cysteine through the conserved F or W. A clone size is listed for some rows: how often the clone was seen (once, few, many), or a class if it is expanded.

CASSFRQVVNNEQFF	15	NA	TRBV10-2	TRBJ2-1
CASSLEVSSGANVLTF	16	NA	TRBV5-6	TRBJ2-6
CASSLGRAYGTDTQYF	16	NA	TRBV5-4	TRBJ2-3
CASSPDPPTERYEQYF	16	NA	TRBV5-5	TRBJ2-7
CASSKSNRGCYEQYF	15	NA	TRBV21-1	TRBJ2-7
CASSWSYSGTGTHEQYF	17	NA	TRBV28	TRBJ2-7
CASSRPTGSSYNEQFF	16	NA	TRBV27	TRBJ2-1
CASSFEGDTQYF	12	NA	TRBV9	TRBJ2-3
CASSYSRGRNTEAFF	15	NA	TRBV6-6	TRBJ1-1
CASSVGPGRDYEQYF	15	NA	TRBV19	TRBJ2-7
CSVPGPTEAFF	11	NA	TRBV29-1	TRBJ1-1
CATRNGYEQYF	11	NA	TRBV15	TRBJ2-7
CASSPRTGGVEKLFF	15	few	TRBV9	TRBJ1-4
CASSLRGSGNTIYF	14	NA	TRBV7-2	TRBJ1-3
CASSHQGNTEAFF	13	NA	TRBV19	TRBJ1-1
CASSLKGLGDTQYF	14	NA	TRBV7-3	TRBJ2-3
CASFDSGESYEQYF	14	NA	TRBV5-1	TRBJ2-7
CAISGGVYSDYGYTF	15	NA	TRBV10-3	TRBJ1-2
CAWWAFAGTYGYTF	14	NA	TRBV30	TRBJ1-2
CASSSGGAGDEQYF	14	NA	TRBV6-5	TRBJ2-7
CASSFDGSSAYEQYF	15	NA	TRBV27	TRBJ2-7
CASYEGGELFF	11	NA	TRBV6-5	TRBJ2-2
CASSFEENTEAFF	13	NA	TRBV7-9	TRBJ1-1
CASSLRDSSYNEQFF	15	NA	TRBV27	TRBJ2-1
CASSLYLPNRDKDTIYF	17	NA	TRBV5-6	TRBJ1-3
CASSPGMNTEAFF	13	NA	TRBV7-6	TRBJ1-1
CASSFGPAFPEEQYF	15	NA	TRBV7-3	TRBJ2-7
CASSQTSGSSYEQYF	15	few	TRBV7-2	TRBJ2-7
CAWNKNTEAFF	11	NA	TRBV30	TRBJ1-1
CASSRDSYEQYF	12	few	TRBV19	TRBJ2-7
CATSGYGTNEKLFF	14	NA	TRBV6-1	TRBJ1-4
CASSRHRDTYSGELFF	16	NA	TRBV4-3	TRBJ2-2
CASQRDNEQFF	11	NA	TRBV7-9	TRBJ2-1
CASKAAGEVYEQYF	14	NA	TRBV7-9	TRBJ2-7
CASSRGEVGVTGELFF	16	NA	TRBV5-1	TRBJ2-2
CASSLGQGRSTIYF	14	NA	TRBV28	TRBJ1-3
CASSLPDLNTEAFF	14	NA	TRBV14	TRBJ1-1
CASSIPGGAEAFF	13	once	TRBV7-9	TRBJ1-1
CASSAENTEAFF	12	NA	TRBV2	TRBJ1-1
CASRSGQGGYGYTF	14	NA	TRBV19	TRBJ1-2
CASSYEPMKRSPLHF	15	once	TRBV6-5	TRBJ1-6
CASSLRQALYAFF	13	NA	TRBV28	TRBJ1-1
CASSPRTYEQFF	12	NA	TRBV18	TRBJ2-1
CASSKVFGGNYGYTF	15	NA	TRBV6-1	TRBJ1-2
CASSQDGLAGYEQYF	15	NA	TRBV4-3	TRBJ2-7
CASSPGGGGDYEQYF	15	few	TRBV4-1	TRBJ2-7
CASSQVSGTGGHEQYF	16	NA	TRBV4-3	TRBJ2-7
CASSPRGHAAYNEQFF	16	NA	TRBV11-1	TRBJ2-1
CASSRGQVENYEQYF	15	NA	TRBV11-3	TRBJ2-7
CASTLSMREGYNEQFF	16	NA	TRBV11-2	TRBJ2-1
CASSPGQGAYEQYF	14	once	TRBV7-3	TRBJ2-7
CASSSSGAREAFF	13	NA	TRBV7-9	TRBJ1-1
CASSSSGGAGQFF	13	NA	TRBV5-4	TRBJ2-1
CASSPGFGSLNTEAFF	16	few	TRBV7-9	TRBJ1-1